This is a list of T cell receptor beta chains from one sample in a study of metastatic and nonmetastatic thyroid tumors. TCRdb re-called the PCR reads via MiXCR. The sample holds about 5,000 clones, less than 40% seen once. The sample taken for sequencing was adjacent normal tissue. The receptors stem from a female donor with papillary thyroid cancer or a benign thyroid nodule (not recorded which). Some clones in this sample may be carry-over from other donors' samples. CDR3s leave out the opening cysteine and the closing phenylalanine or tryptophan.

TRBV27	TRBJ2-1	ASSSLRGGIYNEQF
TRBV6-1	TRBJ2-2	ASKDLTGNGELF
TRBV28	TRBJ1-4	ASSGALHEQKLF
TRBV27	TRBJ2-7	ASSLGAGLVHEQY
TRBV27	TRBJ1-6	ASSFLPSGAGNSPLH
TRBV6-2/TRBV6-3	TRBJ2-3	ATLRFQPDTQY
TRBV2	TRBJ1-6	ASSAGGDSPLH
TRBV6-1	TRBJ1-1	ASSPRGGTYEAF
TRBV19	TRBJ1-1	ASADQGAATEAF
TRBV9	TRBJ1-2	ASSKTGDGYT
TRBV27	TRBJ1-2	ATRKDRREGYT
TRBV19	TRBJ1-5	ASSTPDSNQPQH
TRBV7-3	TRBJ2-3	ASSAGLGDDTQY
TRBV28	TRBJ2-7	ASRPPGLAAGYEQY
TRBV27	TRBJ2-7	ASSHADRTGNYEQY
TRBV6-2/TRBV6-3	TRBJ2-7	ASSLRMEQY
TRBV2	TRBJ2-1	ASKYSGPTYEQF
TRBV6-1	TRBJ1-1	ASRLTGFDTEAF
TRBV11-3	TRBJ2-1	ASSLRGGYEQF
TRBV7-3	TRBJ2-3	ASSLGGGLTDTQY
TRBV4-3	TRBJ2-2	ASSQGGDRGAGELF
TRBV4-1	TRBJ2-3	ASSETGGADTQY
TRBV12-5	TRBJ2-5	ASGLGGTLETQY
TRBV6-2/TRBV6-3	TRBJ2-1	ASSYSRYEQF
TRBV29-1	TRBJ1-2	SAMTELYGYT
TRBV5-5	TRBJ1-6	ASSLGGNSPLH